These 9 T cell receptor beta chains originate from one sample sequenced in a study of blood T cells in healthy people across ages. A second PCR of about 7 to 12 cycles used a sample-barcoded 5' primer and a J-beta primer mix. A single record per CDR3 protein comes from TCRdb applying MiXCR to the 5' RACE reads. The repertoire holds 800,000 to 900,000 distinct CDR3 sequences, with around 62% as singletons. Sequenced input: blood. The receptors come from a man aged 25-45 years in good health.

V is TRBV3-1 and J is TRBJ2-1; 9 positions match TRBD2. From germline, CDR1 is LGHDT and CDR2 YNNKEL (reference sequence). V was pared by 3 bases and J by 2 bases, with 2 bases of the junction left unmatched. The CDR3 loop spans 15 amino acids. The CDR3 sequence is CASSQASGAYNEQFF. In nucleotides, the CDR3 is TGTGCCAGCAGCCAGGCTAGCGGGGCCTACAATGAGCAGTTCTTC.

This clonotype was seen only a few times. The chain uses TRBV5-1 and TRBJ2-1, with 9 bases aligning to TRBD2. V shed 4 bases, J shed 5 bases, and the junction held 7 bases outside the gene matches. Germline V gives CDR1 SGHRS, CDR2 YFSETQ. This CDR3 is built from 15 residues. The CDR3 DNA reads TGCGCCAGCAGCCCGGGGACTAGCAAACACAATGAGCAGTTCTTC. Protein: CASSPGTSKHNEQFF.

The CDR3: CSASRGQEGSPLHF. The CDR3 DNA sequence: TGCAGTGCTAGTAGGGGACAGGAGGGTTCACCCCTCCACTTT. V and J are TRBV20-1 and TRBJ1-6; the match to TRBD1 covers 8 bases. The ends lost 3 bases at V and 9 bases at J; junction bases unmatched: 7. The germline V gene has CDR1 DFQATT and CDR2 SNEGSKA (reference sequence). This CDR3 contains 14 residues.

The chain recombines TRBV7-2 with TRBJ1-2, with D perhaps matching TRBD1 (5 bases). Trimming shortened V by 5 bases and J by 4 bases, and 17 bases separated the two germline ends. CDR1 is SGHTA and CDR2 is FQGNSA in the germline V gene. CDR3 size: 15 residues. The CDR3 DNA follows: TGTGCCAGCAGCGAGGGACTCTTTACCCTCTATGGCTACACCTTC. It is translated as CASSEGLFTLYGYTF. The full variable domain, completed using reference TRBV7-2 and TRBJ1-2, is GAGVSQSPSNKVTEKGKDVELRCDPISGHTALYWYRQSLGQGLEFLIYFQGNSAPDKSGLPSDRFSAERTGGSVSTLTIQRTQQEDSAVYLCASSEGLFTLYGYTFGSGTRLTVV.

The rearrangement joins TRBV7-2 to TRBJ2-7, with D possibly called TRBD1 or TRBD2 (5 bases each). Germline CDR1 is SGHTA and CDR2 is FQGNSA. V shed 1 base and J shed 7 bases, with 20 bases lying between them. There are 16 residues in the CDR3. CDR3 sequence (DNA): TGTGCCAGCAGCTTAGGAGGGACCATCTCCTACAATGAGCAGTACTTC. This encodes CASSLGGTISYNEQYF.

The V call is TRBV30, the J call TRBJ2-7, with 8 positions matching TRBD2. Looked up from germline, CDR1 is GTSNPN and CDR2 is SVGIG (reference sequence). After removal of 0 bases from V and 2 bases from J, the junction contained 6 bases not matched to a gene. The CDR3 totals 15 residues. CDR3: CAWSVPGLVAYEQYF. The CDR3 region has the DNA TGTGCCTGGAGTGTACCGGGACTAGTCGCCTACGAGCAGTACTTC.

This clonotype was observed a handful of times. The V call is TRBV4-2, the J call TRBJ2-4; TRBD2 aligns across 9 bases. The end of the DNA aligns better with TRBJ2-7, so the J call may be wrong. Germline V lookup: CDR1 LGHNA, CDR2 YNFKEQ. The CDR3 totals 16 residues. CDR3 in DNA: TGTGCCAGCAGCCAAGATCCAGCGGGGGGCCCCCGCGAGCAGTACTTC. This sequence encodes CASSQDPAGGPREQYF.

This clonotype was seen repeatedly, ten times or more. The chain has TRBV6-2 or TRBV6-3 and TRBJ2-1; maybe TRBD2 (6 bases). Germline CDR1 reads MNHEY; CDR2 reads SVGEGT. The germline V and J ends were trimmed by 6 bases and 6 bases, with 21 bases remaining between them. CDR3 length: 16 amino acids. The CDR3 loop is CASSPPGAGRFNEQFF. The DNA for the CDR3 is TGTGCCAGCAGCCCCCCGGGTGCGGGGCGCTTCAATGAGCAGTTCTTC.

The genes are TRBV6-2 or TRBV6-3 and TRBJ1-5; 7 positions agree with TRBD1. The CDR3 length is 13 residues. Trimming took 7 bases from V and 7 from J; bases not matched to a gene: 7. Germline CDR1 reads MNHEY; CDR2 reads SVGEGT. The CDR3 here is CASIQGVEQPQHF. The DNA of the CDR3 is TGTGCCAGCATCCAGGGGGTGGAGCAGCCCCAGCATTTT.